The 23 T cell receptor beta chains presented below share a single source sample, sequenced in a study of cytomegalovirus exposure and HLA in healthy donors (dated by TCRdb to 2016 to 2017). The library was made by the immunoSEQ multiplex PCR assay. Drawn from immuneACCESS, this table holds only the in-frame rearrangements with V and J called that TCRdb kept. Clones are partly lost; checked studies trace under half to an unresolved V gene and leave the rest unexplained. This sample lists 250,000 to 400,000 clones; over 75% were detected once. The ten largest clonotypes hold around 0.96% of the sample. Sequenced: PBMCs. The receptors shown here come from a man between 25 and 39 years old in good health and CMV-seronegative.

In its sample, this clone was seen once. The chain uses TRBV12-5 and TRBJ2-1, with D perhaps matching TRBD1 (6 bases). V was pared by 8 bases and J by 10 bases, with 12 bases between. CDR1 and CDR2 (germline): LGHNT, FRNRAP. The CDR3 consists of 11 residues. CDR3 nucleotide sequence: TGTGCTAGTACAGGGTATGGCGAGCAGTTCTTC. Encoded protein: CASTGYGEQFF.

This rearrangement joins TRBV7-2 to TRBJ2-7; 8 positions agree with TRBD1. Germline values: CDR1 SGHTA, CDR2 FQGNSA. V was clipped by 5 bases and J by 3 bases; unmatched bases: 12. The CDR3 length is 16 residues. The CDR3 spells CASSPKGQAHGYEQYF. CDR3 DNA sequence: TGTGCCAGCAGCCCTAAGGGACAGGCGCACGGCTACGAGCAGTACTTC. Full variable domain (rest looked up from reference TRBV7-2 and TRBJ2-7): GAGVSQSPSNKVTEKGKDVELRCDPISGHTALYWYRQSLGQGLEFLIYFQGNSAPDKSGLPSDRFSAERTGGSVSTLTIQRTQQEDSAVYLCASSPKGQAHGYEQYFGPGTRLTVT.

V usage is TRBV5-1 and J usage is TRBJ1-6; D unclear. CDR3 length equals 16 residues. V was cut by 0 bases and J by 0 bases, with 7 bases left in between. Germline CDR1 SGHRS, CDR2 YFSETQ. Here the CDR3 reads CASSLGMSSYNSPLHF. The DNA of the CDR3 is TGCGCCAGCAGCTTGGGCATGAGCTCCTATAATTCACCCCTCCACTTT.

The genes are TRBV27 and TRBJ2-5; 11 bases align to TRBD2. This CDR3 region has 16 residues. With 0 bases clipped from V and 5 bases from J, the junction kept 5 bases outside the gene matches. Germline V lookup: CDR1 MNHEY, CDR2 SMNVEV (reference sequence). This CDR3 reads CASSLSLAGGRETQYF. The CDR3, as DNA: TGTGCCAGCAGTTTATCGCTAGCGGGGGGACGTGAGACCCAGTACTTC.

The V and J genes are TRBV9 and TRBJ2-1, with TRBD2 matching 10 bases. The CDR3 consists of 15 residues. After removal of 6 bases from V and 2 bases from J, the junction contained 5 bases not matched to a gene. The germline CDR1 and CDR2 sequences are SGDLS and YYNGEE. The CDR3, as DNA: TGTGCCAGCACCAGAAGCGGGGGGGCCTACAATGAGCAGTTCTTC. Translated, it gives CASTRSGGAYNEQFF.

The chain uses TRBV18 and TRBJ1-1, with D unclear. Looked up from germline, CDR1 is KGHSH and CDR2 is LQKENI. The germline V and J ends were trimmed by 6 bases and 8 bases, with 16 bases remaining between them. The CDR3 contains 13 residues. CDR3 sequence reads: CASSQTENSEAFF. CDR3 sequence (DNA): TGTGCCAGCTCGCAAACAGAGAACAGCGAAGCTTTCTTT.

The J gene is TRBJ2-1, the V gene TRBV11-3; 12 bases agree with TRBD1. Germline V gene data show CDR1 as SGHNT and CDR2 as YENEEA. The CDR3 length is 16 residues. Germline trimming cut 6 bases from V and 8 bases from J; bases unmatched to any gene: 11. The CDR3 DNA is TGTGCCAGCAGTCACCTAGGGGACAGGGGGCGGCATGAGCAGTTCTTC. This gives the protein CASSHLGDRGRHEQFF.

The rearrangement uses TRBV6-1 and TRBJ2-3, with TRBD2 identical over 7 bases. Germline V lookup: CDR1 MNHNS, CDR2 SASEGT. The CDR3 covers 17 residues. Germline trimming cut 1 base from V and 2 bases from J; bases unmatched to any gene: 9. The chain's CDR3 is CASSEGAGVTNTDTQYF. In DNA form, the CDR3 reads TGTGCCAGCAGTGAAGGGGCGGGGGTCACCAACACAGATACGCAGTATTTT.

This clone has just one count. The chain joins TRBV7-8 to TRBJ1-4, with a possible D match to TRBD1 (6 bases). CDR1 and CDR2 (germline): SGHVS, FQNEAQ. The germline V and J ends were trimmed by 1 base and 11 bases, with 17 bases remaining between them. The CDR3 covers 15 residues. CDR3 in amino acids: CASSLELQGMKKLFF. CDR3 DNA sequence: TGTGCCAGCAGCTTAGAGCTACAGGGAATGAAGAAACTGTTTTTT.

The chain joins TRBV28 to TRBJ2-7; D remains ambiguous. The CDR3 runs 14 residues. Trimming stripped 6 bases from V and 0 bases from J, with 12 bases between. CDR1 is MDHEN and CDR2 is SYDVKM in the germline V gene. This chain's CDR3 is CASSPHKSSYEQYF. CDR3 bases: TGTGCCAGCAGCCCGCACAAAAGCTCCTACGAGCAGTACTTC.

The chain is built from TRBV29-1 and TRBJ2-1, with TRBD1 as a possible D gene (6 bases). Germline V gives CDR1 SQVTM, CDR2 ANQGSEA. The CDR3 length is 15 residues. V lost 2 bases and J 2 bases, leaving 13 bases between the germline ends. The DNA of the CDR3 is TGCAGCGTTGAAACTTGGGACAAACCCTACAATGAGCAGTTCTTC. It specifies CSVETWDKPYNEQFF.

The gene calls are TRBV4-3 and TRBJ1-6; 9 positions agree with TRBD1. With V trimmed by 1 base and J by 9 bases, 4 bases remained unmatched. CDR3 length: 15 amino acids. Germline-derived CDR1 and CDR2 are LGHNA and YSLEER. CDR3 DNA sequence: TGCGCCAGCAGCCAAGCAACAGGGGGCCTTTCACCCCTCCACTTT. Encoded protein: CASSQATGGLSPLHF.

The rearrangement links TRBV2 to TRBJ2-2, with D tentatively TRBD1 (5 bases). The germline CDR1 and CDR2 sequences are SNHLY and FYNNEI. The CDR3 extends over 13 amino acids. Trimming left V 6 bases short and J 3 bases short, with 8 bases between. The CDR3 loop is CASRKGYTGELFF. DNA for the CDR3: TGTGCCAGCAGAAAGGGGTACACCGGGGAGCTGTTTTTT.

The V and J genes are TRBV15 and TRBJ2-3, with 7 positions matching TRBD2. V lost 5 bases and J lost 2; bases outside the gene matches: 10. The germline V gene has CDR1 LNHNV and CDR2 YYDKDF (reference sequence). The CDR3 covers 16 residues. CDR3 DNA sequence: TGTGCCACCAGCGACGCTCGGAGCGGGGACACAGATACGCAGTATTTT. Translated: CATSDARSGDTDTQYF.

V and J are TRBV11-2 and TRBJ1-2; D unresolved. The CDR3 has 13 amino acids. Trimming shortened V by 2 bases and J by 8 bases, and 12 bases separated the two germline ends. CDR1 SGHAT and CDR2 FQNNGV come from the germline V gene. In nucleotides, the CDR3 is TGTGCCAGCAGCTTATGGCCGACGGGGGGCTACACCTTC. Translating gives CASSLWPTGGYTF. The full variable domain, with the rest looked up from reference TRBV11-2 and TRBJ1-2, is EAGVAQSPRYKIIEKRQSVAFWCNPISGHATLYWYQQILGQGPKLLIQFQNNGVVDDSQLPKDRFSAERLKGVDSTLKIQPAKLEDSAVYLCASSLWPTGGYTFGSGTRLTVV.

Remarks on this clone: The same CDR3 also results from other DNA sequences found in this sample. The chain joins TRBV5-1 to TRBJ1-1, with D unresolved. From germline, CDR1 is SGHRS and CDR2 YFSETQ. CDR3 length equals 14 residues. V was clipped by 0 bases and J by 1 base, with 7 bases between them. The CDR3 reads CASSLEGGNTEAFF. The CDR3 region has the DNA TGCGCCAGCAGCTTGGAAGGAGGGAACACTGAAGCTTTCTTT.

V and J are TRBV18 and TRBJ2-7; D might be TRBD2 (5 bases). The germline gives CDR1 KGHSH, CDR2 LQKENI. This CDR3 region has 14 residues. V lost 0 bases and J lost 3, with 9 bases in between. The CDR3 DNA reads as TGTGCCAGCTCACCACCGGGGAGATTCTACGAGCAGTACTTC. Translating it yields CASSPPGRFYEQYF.

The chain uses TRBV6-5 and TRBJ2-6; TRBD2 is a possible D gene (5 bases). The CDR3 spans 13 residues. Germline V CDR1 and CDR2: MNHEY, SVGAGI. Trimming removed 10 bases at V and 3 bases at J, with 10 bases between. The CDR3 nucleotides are TGTGCCACCAGCGGAGGTGGGGCCAACGTCCTGACTTTC. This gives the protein CATSGGGANVLTF.

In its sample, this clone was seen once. The CDR3 sequence is CAGRTTGEETQYF. CDR3 bases: TGTGCCGGTCGAACTACAGGGGAAGAGACCCAGTACTTC. The gene calls are TRBV28 and TRBJ2-5, with 7 bases lining up with TRBD1. V lost 11 bases and J lost 3; bases outside the gene matches: 9. The CDR3 has 13 residues. The germline V gene encodes CDR1 MDHEN and CDR2 SYDVKM. Full variable domain (remainder filled in from reference TRBV28 and TRBJ2-5): DVKVTQSSRYLVKRTGEKVFLECVQDMDHENMFWYRQDPGLGLRLIYFSYDVKMKEKGDIPEGYSVSREKKERFSLILESASTNQTSMYLCAGRTTGEETQYFGPGTRLLVL.

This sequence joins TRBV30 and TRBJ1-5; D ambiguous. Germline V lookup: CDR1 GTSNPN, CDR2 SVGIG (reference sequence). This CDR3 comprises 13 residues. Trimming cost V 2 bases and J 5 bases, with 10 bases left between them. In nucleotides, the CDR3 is TGTGCCTGGAGTCCCTCCCGGGATCAGCCCCAGCATTTT. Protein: CAWSPSRDQPQHF.

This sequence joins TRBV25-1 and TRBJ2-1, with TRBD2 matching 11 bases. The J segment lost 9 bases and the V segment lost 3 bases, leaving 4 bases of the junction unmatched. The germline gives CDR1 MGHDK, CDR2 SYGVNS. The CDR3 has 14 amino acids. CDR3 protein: CASSDSGGGTEQFF. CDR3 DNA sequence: TGTGCCAGCAGTGATAGCGGGGGGGGCACTGAGCAGTTCTTC. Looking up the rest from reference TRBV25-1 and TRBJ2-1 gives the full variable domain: EADIYQTPRYLVIGTGKKITLECSQTMGHDKMYWYQQDPGMELHLIHYSYGVNSTEKGDLSSESTVSRIRTEHFPLTLESARPSHTSQYLCASSDSGGGTEQFFGPGTRLTVL.

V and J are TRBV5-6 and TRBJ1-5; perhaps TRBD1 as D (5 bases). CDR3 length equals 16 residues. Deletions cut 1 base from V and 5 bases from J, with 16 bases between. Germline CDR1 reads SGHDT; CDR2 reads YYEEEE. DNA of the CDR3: TGTGCCAGCAGCTTGAGTGTTGGGCGCAGGGATCAGCCCCAGCATTTT. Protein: CASSLSVGRRDQPQHF.

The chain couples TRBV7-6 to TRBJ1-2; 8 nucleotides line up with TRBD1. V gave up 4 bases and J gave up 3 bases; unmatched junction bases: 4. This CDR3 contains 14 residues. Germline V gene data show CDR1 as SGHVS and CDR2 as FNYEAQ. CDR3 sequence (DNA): TGTGCCAGCAGCTCGGACAGGGCTCACTATGGCTACACCTTC. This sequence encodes CASSSDRAHYGYTF.